This T cell receptor (beta chain) came from a study of memory CD4+ T cells and cytomegalovirus serostatus. As for the study in general: Of the healthy Belgian adults, 9 or 10 were CMV seropositive and 24 seronegative.

CDR1 is LNHNV and CDR2 is YYDKDF in the germline V gene (reference sequence). CDR3 size: 15 residues. V lost 7 bases and J 0 bases, leaving 15 bases between the germline ends. Turning to this clone: What it binds is not known.

Single viable CD3+CD4+CD8-CD45RO+ cells were sorted as the memory CD4+ T cells. General study findings and limits: The CMV-associated TCR signature appears largely within the CD4+ memory repertoire.

TCRdb's table, derived via immunoSEQ multiplex PCR, lists solely in-frame clones and lacks some. The data show tens of thousands of clones, about 78% seen once. The chain carries TRBV15 and TRBJ1-2; D gene uncertain. Sequencing was performed on memory CD4+ T cells from blood. This TCR came from an adult in good health and CMV-seronegative. The CDR3 sequence: CATTLLRYSNYGYTF. In DNA form, the CDR3 reads TGTGCCACCACCTTACTCCGGTATTCTAACTATGGCTACACCTTC.